This paragraph covers one T cell receptor (beta chain) sequence. Per the original methods: Researchers report that nucleated cell counts were estimated from reference gene primer amplification. Repertoires were generated with immunoSEQ multiplex PCR, while TCRdb's copy carries only in-frame clones and drops some. The V and J calls and clone size come from that table; D and trimming were worked out from the DNA. Seen here are about 150,000 clones, about four fifths observed once, and the top ten hold 3% to 4.5%. The data derive from a study of blood T cell repertoires in COVID-19. Study details: The United States, Italy and Spain supplied acute and convalescent COVID-19 samples. The cDNA or gDNA used as material had been derived from T cells, B-cell-depleted T cells, or PBMCs.

V trimming: 5 bases; J trimming: 2 bases; junction bases outside the gene matches: 5. CDR3 length equals 16 residues. The V gene's germline CDR1 is MNHEY and CDR2 SMNVEV (reference sequence). The TCR was taken from a woman aged 80 or older with acute or convalescent COVID-19. The chain employs TRBV27 and TRBJ1-4; 10 bases line up with TRBD1. What was sequenced was peripheral blood. The CDR3 is CASSPDRGRTNEKLFF. DNA for the CDR3: TGTGCCAGCAGTCCCGACAGGGGGCGGACTAATGAAAAACTGTTTTTT.